One sample yielded the 27 T cell receptor beta chains listed below, sequenced in a study of T cell responses to AZD1222 COVID-19 vaccine. Some clones are missing from TCRdb's copy, which holds only in-frame ones; the method was immunoSEQ multiplex PCR. This table holds 65,000 to 70,000 clones, 65% to 80% found once. Here the sequenced sample was peripheral blood, taken on day 0 of AZD1222 vaccination. Receptor source: an adult in good health.

A few counts support this clone. The chain carries TRBV4-1 and TRBJ1-3; maybe TRBD1 (5 bases). Trimming pared 0 bases from V and 2 bases from J, leaving 8 bases between. The CDR3 totals 15 residues. Germline V gives CDR1 MGHRA, CDR2 YSYEKL. CDR3 DNA: TGCGCCAGCAGCCAAGATTTGGGGGCTGGAAACACCATATATTTT. Translation gives CASSQDLGAGNTIYF.

The V gene is TRBV10-2, the J gene TRBJ1-2, with 10 positions matching TRBD1. V lost 6 bases to trimming and J lost 7 bases; unmatched junction nucleotides: 8. The CDR3 length is 14 residues. From germline, CDR1 is WSHSY and CDR2 SAAADI. The CDR3: CASSPGQGVGGYTF. The CDR3 nucleotides read TGCGCCAGCAGCCCCGGACAGGGGGTGGGTGGCTACACCTTC.

This clone was counted a single time. V is TRBV5-6 and J is TRBJ2-2; D is unresolved. Trimming shortened V by 0 bases and J by 4 bases, and 7 bases separated the two germline ends. The germline gives CDR1 SGHDT, CDR2 YYEEEE. This CDR3 contains 14 residues. As DNA, the CDR3 is TGTGCCAGCAGCTTGGGGCGTCCCACCGGGGAGCTGTTTTTT. Translated, it gives CASSLGRPTGELFF.

The gene calls are TRBV5-6 and TRBJ2-1, with D possibly called TRBD1 or TRBD2 (5 bases each). Trimming left V 4 bases short and J 1 base short, with 18 bases between. CDR3 length: 17 residues. Germline V CDR1 and CDR2: SGHDT, YYEEEE. The CDR3 is CASSPDTGRSSYNEQFF. The CDR3 DNA is TGTGCCAGCAGCCCGGACACGGGACGAAGTTCCTACAATGAGCAGTTCTTC.

The chain links TRBV19 to TRBJ2-2, with D maybe TRBD2 (6 bases). The CDR3 sequence is 15 residues long. Germline-derived CDR1 and CDR2 are LNHDA and SQIVND (reference sequence). Trimming removed 3 bases at V and 3 bases at J, with 11 bases between. The CDR3 spells CASSIGGAHTGELFF. Here the CDR3 DNA reads TGTGCCAGTAGTATCGGAGGGGCGCACACCGGGGAGCTGTTTTTT.

DNA of the CDR3: TGTGCCAGCAGCCCTGGTAGCAACGGGAGAGCTTTCTTT. Its translation is CASSPGSNGRAFF. The chain is built from TRBV14 and TRBJ1-1; no clear D. This CDR3 has 13 amino acids. V was pared by 4 bases and J by 10 bases, with 16 bases between. Germline V gives CDR1 SGHDN, CDR2 FVKESK.

V gene TRBV29-1 combines with J gene TRBJ1-1; 9 nucleotides line up with TRBD1. CDR1 and CDR2 from the germline V gene are SQVTM and ANQGSEA. This CDR3 region has 17 residues. The J segment lost 6 bases and the V segment lost 5 bases, leaving 19 bases of the junction unmatched. DNA of the CDR3: TGCAGCGTTCAAAAACCCTGGGGACAGGGCGGGGCGCCTGAAGCTTTCTTT. This codes for CSVQKPWGQGGAPEAFF.

V and J are TRBV6-1 and TRBJ1-6, with unresolved D. Germline values: CDR1 MNHNS, CDR2 SASEGT. Deletions cut 3 bases from V and 10 bases from J, with 7 bases between. The CDR3 is 12 amino acids. The CDR3 here is CASSEGDSPLHF. CDR3 bases: TGTGCCAGCAGTGAGGGCGACTCACCCCTCCACTTT.

This rearrangement joins TRBV7-8 to TRBJ2-7; D ambiguous. Germline CDR1 reads SGHVS; CDR2 reads FQNEAQ. The CDR3 extends over 13 amino acids. V shed 4 bases and J shed 0 bases, with 7 bases lying between them. CDR3: CASSWWNSYEQYF. The DNA for the CDR3 is TGTGCCAGCAGCTGGTGGAACTCCTACGAGCAGTACTTC.

The table lists this clone with a few counts. The gene calls are TRBV6-5 and TRBJ1-6; D is possibly TRBD1 (6 bases). With 5 bases removed from V and 7 bases from J, the gap between germline ends came to 12 bases. CDR1 is MNHEY and CDR2 is SVGAGI in the germline V gene. The CDR3 runs 14 residues. The CDR3 DNA sequence: TGTGCCAGCAGTATACAGGGAGGAAATTCACCCCTCCACTTT. It encodes CASSIQGGNSPLHF.

This chain connects TRBV10-3 to TRBJ1-1, with no clear D. CDR3 size: 14 residues. V was shortened by 6 bases and J by 2 bases, with 13 bases between the two germline ends. The germline gives CDR1 ENHRY, CDR2 SYGVKD. DNA for the CDR3: TGTGCCATCAGGGCCTCGGGCCTAAACACTGAAGCTTTCTTT. It yields the protein CAIRASGLNTEAFF.

The V call is TRBV7-9, the J call TRBJ2-5; D assignment may be TRBD1 or TRBD2 (5 bases each). Deletions cut 4 bases from V and 5 bases from J, with 11 bases between. The germline V gene encodes CDR1 SEHNR and CDR2 FQNEAQ (reference sequence). This CDR3 is 13 amino acids long. CDR3 protein: CASSWDPGETQYF. DNA of the CDR3: TGTGCCAGCAGCTGGGACCCTGGGGAGACCCAGTACTTC.

The genes are TRBV3-1 (or the pseudogene TRBV3-2) and TRBJ2-1, with a possible D match to TRBD2 (5 bases). This CDR3 has 15 residues. CDR1 LGHDT and CDR2 YNNKEL come from the germline V gene (reference sequence). V was cut by 1 base and J by 4 bases, with 11 bases left in between. CDR3 amino acids: CASSQATGWYNEQFF. The CDR3 DNA sequence: TGTGCCAGCAGCCAAGCAACGGGATGGTACAATGAGCAGTTCTTC.

Only one count was recorded for this clone. CDR3: CASSGDRGQASGNQPQHF. The CDR3 nucleotides read TGTGCCAGCAGCGGAGACAGGGGCCAAGCAAGTGGCAATCAGCCCCAGCATTTT. The rearrangement links TRBV2 to TRBJ1-5, with 8 bases matching TRBD1. Per germline, CDR1 SNHLY and CDR2 FYNNEI. This CDR3 contains 18 residues. The V and J ends lost 6 bases and 2 bases, in that order; junction bases with no gene match: 15.

The chain uses TRBV14 and TRBJ1-4, with a weak D call TRBD1 (6 bases). The CDR3 runs to 16 residues. Per germline, CDR1 SGHDN and CDR2 FVKESK. V lost 1 base and J 2 bases, leaving 11 bases between the germline ends. The CDR3 bases are TGTGCCAGCAGCCAAGTCAAGGGGGTGACTAATGAAAAACTGTTTTTT. It codes for CASSQVKGVTNEKLFF.

The rearrangement joins TRBV5-8 to TRBJ2-3; a weak D match, TRBD2 (7 bases). The length of the CDR3 is 14 residues. V lost 1 base and J lost 5, with 11 bases in between. Germline CDR1 and CDR2: SGHTS and YDEGEE. As DNA, the CDR3 is TGTGCCAGCAGCTTGCGCGGGGGCGGAGATACGCAGTATTTT. Protein sequence: CASSLRGGGDTQYF. The whole variable domain, filled in from reference TRBV5-8 and TRBJ2-3, reads EAGVTQSPTHLIKTRGQQATLRCSPISGHTSVYWYQQALGLGLQFLLWYDEGEERNRGNFPPRFSGRQFPNYSSELNVNALELEDSALYLCASSLRGGGDTQYFGPGTRLTVL.

This clone was counted between two and nine times. This chain links TRBV6-5 with TRBJ2-5; D is perhaps TRBD1 or TRBD2 (7 bases each). Germline-derived CDR1 and CDR2 are MNHEY and SVGAGI. Trimming left V 5 bases short and J 2 bases short, with 12 bases between. The CDR3 has 14 residues. The CDR3 loop reads CASSKRDRQETQYF. The CDR3 nucleotides are TGTGCCAGCAGTAAGCGGGACAGACAAGAGACCCAGTACTTC.

This chain links TRBV19 with TRBJ1-5; D not certain. Trimming left V 4 bases short and J 2 bases short, with 3 bases between. This CDR3 is built from 12 residues. CDR1 is LNHDA, CDR2 SQIVND, per germline (reference sequence). In nucleotides, the CDR3 is TGTGCCAGTAGTAATGGCAATCAGCCCCAGCATTTT. Residues: CASSNGNQPQHF.

The J gene is TRBJ2-5, the V gene TRBV29-1, with TRBD2 matching over 7 bases. Germline V lookup: CDR1 SQVTM, CDR2 ANQGSEA. This CDR3 has 13 amino acids. CDR3 sequence reads: CGGEGSVRETQYF. As DNA, the CDR3 is TGCGGGGGGGAAGGATCGGTTCGGGAGACCCAGTACTTC.

The rearrangement uses TRBV14 and TRBJ2-1, with TRBD2 matching 10 bases. The V and J ends lost 4 bases and 4 bases, in that order; junction bases with no gene match: 7. CDR1 and CDR2 from the germline V gene are SGHDN and FVKESK. The CDR3 spans 16 residues. The DNA of the CDR3 is TGTGCCAGCAGCCCGGGGGCTAGCGGGGGATACAATGAGCAGTTCTTC. This translates into CASSPGASGGYNEQFF.

J is TRBJ2-1 and V is TRBV29-1, with 8 bases aligning to TRBD2. CDR3 length: 18 amino acids. After removal of 1 base from V and 7 bases from J, the junction contained 18 bases not matched to a gene. CDR1 SQVTM and CDR2 ANQGSEA come from the germline V gene. The DNA of the CDR3 is TGCAGCGTTGAAGTGCTACGGGGGGGCCGACTCTTATCTAATGAGCAGTTCTTC. This sequence encodes CSVEVLRGGRLLSNEQFF.

The gene calls are TRBV7-2 and TRBJ1-3; 9 nucleotides line up with TRBD1. The CDR3 length is 18 residues. Per the germline V gene, CDR1 is SGHTA and CDR2 is FQGNSA. J was trimmed by 0 bases and V by 1 base; bases with no gene match: 7. The CDR3 DNA sequence: TGTGCCAGCAGCTTAGTACTGGGGACAGGGTTCTCTGGAAACACCATATATTTT. Translating gives CASSLVLGTGFSGNTIYF.

The CDR3 DNA follows: TGTGCCAGCAGTTACCTCGGGTCTGCAACTAATGAAAAACTGTTTTTT. This codes for CASSYLGSATNEKLFF. This chain joins TRBV27 and TRBJ1-4, with D uncertain. Germline lookup yields CDR1 MNHEY and CDR2 SMNVEV (reference sequence). V was trimmed by 4 bases and J by 0 bases, leaving 12 bases between them. CDR3 length: 16 residues. Looking up the rest from reference TRBV27 and TRBJ1-4 gives the full variable domain: EAQVTQNPRYLITVTGKKLTVTCSQNMNHEYMSWYRQDPGLGLRQIYYSMNVEVTDKGDVPEGYKVSRKEKRNFPLILESPSPNQTSLYFCASSYLGSATNEKLFFGSGTQLSVL.

The chain carries TRBV4-1 and TRBJ2-1; TRBD2 matches 9 bases. CDR1 MGHRA and CDR2 YSYEKL come from the germline V gene. V dropped 6 bases and J dropped 0; count of bases not matched to a gene: 9. CDR3 length: 17 residues. CDR3 DNA sequence: TGCGCCAGCAGACTTAGCGGGGGCCGGAGCTCCTACAATGAGCAGTTCTTC. Its translation: CASRLSGGRSSYNEQFF.

The chain employs TRBV6-1 and TRBJ2-3; TRBD2 agrees at 7 bases. The germline V gene encodes CDR1 MNHNS and CDR2 SASEGT. Trimming removed 1 base from V and 1 base from J; junction bases left unmatched: 11. The length of the CDR3 is 18 residues. The CDR3 loop is CASSEEGLRGVGTDTQYF. CDR3 nucleotide sequence: TGTGCCAGCAGTGAAGAGGGCCTACGGGGGGTAGGCACAGATACGCAGTATTTT.

The chain joins TRBV27 to TRBJ1-1; no clear D gene. Trimming removed 3 bases at V and 2 bases at J, with 19 bases between. Germline V gives CDR1 MNHEY, CDR2 SMNVEV (reference sequence). The CDR3 spans 17 residues. The CDR3 DNA reads TGTGCCAGCAGTTTTCGGGCGGGTCAGATCCTAAACACTGAAGCTTTCTTT. Translated: CASSFRAGQILNTEAFF.

The chain carries TRBV11-3 and TRBJ2-3; TRBD2 is a possible D gene (6 bases). Germline CDR1 is SGHNT and CDR2 is YENEEA. Trimming took 4 bases from V and 8 from J, leaving 10 bases between them. This CDR3 contains 12 residues. In DNA, the CDR3 is TGTGCCAGCAGCTCAACCGGGGGTACGCAGTATTTT. The encoded protein is CASSSTGGTQYF.